This TCR beta chain emerged from a study of cytomegalovirus exposure and HLA in healthy donors. Across the study: Out of roughly 200 million T cells, an earlier analysis found 117 million unique TCR beta sequences in total.

Trimming at V came to 8 bases and at J to 1 base, leaving 8 bases not matched to a gene. From germline, CDR1 is MDHEN and CDR2 SYDVKM. This CDR3 has 15 amino acids. PCR employed 60 Vbeta and 13 Jbeta primers. Some clones are missing from TCRdb's copy, which holds only in-frame ones; the method was immunoSEQ multiplex PCR. Of roughly 100,000 clones in the sample, approximately 85% are singletons; the top ten hold 1.6%. The specimen was PBMCs. The V gene is TRBV28, the J gene TRBJ2-5, with 9 nucleotides matching TRBD2. The TCR was taken from a man aged 50 to 59 in good health and CMV-seronegative. The CDR3 reads CASQSAGGVQETQYF. In DNA, the CDR3 is TGTGCCAGCCAGTCAGCGGGGGGAGTCCAAGAGACCCAGTACTTC.